These T cell receptor beta chains were read from a single sample in a study of T cells expressing NK-cell markers. With the 5' RACE reads reprocessed, TCRdb shows one record per CDR3 protein and no DNA. Found here are some 440,000 distinct CDR3 sequences; the top ten clones hold 1.4%. Specimen: blood T cells: a sorted CD56 or NKG2C T cell subset, CD4+ or CD8+ T cells, or bulk PBMC T cells (not recorded which). Every receptor here comes from a woman between 45 and 65 years old in good health. The CDR3 runs from the conserved cysteine through the conserved F or W. Each record gives: J gene, V gene, CDR3 protein.

>TRBJ2-1|TRBV6-4
CASSPRGSSGSQREQFF
>TRBJ1-6|TRBV12-3/TRBV12-4
CASSTIRGPGDSPLHF
>TRBJ2-7|TRBV12-3/TRBV12-4
CASSPTSLAGGGYEQYF
>TRBJ1-1|TRBV11-2
CASSLSPDSRANTEAFF
>TRBJ2-5|TRBV7-2
CASSLRWEGGQETQYF
>TRBJ2-2|TRBV5-1
CASSKKGQGNTGELFF
>TRBJ2-3|TRBV14
CASSYRIGDTQYF
>TRBJ2-5|TRBV9
CASSRGTSGRGETQYF
>TRBJ2-3|TRBV12-3/TRBV12-4
CASSALTGGAGDTQYF
>TRBJ2-1|TRBV7-2
CASSLATGPVSYNEQFF
>TRBJ1-4|TRBV6-1
CASRNQDRYEKLFF
>TRBJ1-3|TRBV7-9
CASSWTGGFSGNTIYF
>TRBJ2-2|TRBV12-3/TRBV12-4
CASRGSSNTGELFF
>TRBJ2-7|TRBV7-9
CASSKVRGLAVYEQYF
>TRBJ2-3|TRBV7-3
CASSSPLAGVTDTQYF
>TRBJ2-7|TRBV24-1
CATSDAGRYEQYF